The 17 T cell receptor beta chains below were found in one sample sequenced in a study of blood T cell repertoires in COVID-19. Clones were read by immunoSEQ multiplex PCR, and TCRdb kept only the in-frame ones, dropping some. The data contain approximately 97,000 clones, more than 65% of them seen just once; the ten biggest clones take up about 4.3%. The sequencing input was peripheral blood. The source of these receptors is a man aged 55 to 69 with acute or convalescent COVID-19.

The V call is TRBV7-2, the J call TRBJ2-3, with 7 nucleotides matching TRBD1. Germline V CDR1 and CDR2: SGHTA, FQGNSA. There are 16 residues in the CDR3. Unmatched junction bases numbered 6, after V lost 1 base and J lost 2 bases. CDR3 sequence: CASSLGTGLFTDTQYF. The CDR3 region has the DNA TGTGCCAGCAGCTTAGGGACAGGACTGTTCACAGATACGCAGTATTTT.

This chain links TRBV7-2 with TRBJ2-1; D gene unclear. The CDR3 length is 12 residues. Trimming cost V 3 bases and J 6 bases, with 6 bases left between them. The germline V gene encodes CDR1 SGHTA and CDR2 FQGNSA. In nucleotides, the CDR3 is TGTGCCAGCAGCTTCCCATCCAATGAGCAGTTCTTC. Amino acid sequence: CASSFPSNEQFF.

The table lists this clone with a count of one. The chain has TRBV3-1 (or the pseudogene TRBV3-2) and TRBJ1-2; 7 bases match TRBD1. Germline CDR1 is LGHDT and CDR2 is YNNKEL (reference sequence). V dropped 3 bases and J dropped 9; count of bases not matched to a gene: 7. The CDR3 is 13 amino acids. CDR3 residues: CASSHRQGQSYTF. The CDR3, as DNA: TGTGCCAGCAGCCACCGACAGGGTCAGAGCTACACCTTC.

The chain has TRBV5-1 and TRBJ1-2; tentative D call: TRBD1 (5 bases). CDR1 and CDR2 (germline): SGHRS, YFSETQ. Trimming removed 2 bases at V and 1 base at J, with 6 bases between. This CDR3 is built from 13 residues. CDR3 DNA: TGCGCCAGCAGCTTTCAGGGTAACTATGGCTACACCTTC. Translating gives CASSFQGNYGYTF.

V usage is TRBV19 and J usage is TRBJ1-1; D may be TRBD1 (6 bases). CDR1 and CDR2 from the germline V gene are LNHDA and SQIVND (reference sequence). The V end was cut by 1 base, the J end by 1 base, with 7 bases between. This CDR3 contains 14 residues. CDR3 region: CASSIVTGNTEAFF. The CDR3 nucleotides read TGTGCCAGTAGTATAGTGACAGGGAACACTGAAGCTTTCTTT.

This chain connects TRBV19 to TRBJ1-1; TRBD1 agrees at 8 bases. V shed 6 bases and J 3 bases; nucleotides not matched to a gene: 3. Looked up from germline, CDR1 is LNHDA and CDR2 is SQIVND (reference sequence). The CDR3 sequence is 13 residues long. The CDR3 DNA follows: TGTGCCAGTAGCACGGACAGGGACACTGAAGCTTTCTTT. It translates to CASSTDRDTEAFF. The full variable domain, its missing parts supplied by reference TRBV19 and TRBJ1-1, is DGGITQSPKYLFRKEGQNVTLSCEQNLNHDAMYWYRQDPGQGLRLIYYSQIVNDFQKGDIAEGYSVSREKKESFPLTVTSAQKNPTAFYLCASSTDRDTEAFFGQGTRLTVV.

This clone appeared once. The V gene is TRBV4-3, the J gene TRBJ1-2; possibly TRBD1 for D (6 bases). V was cut by 0 bases and J by 7 bases, with 12 bases left in between. Germline CDR1 is LGHNA and CDR2 is YSLEER. CDR3 size: 14 residues. The CDR3 sequence: CASSQEAGVSGYTF. The CDR3 nucleotides are TGCGCCAGCAGCCAAGAAGCAGGGGTGAGTGGCTACACCTTC.

The V and J genes are TRBV7-9 and TRBJ1-1; D possibly corresponds to TRBD1 (6 bases). The V gene's germline CDR1 is SEHNR and CDR2 FQNEAQ (reference sequence). There are 14 residues in the CDR3. Trimming removed 1 base at V and 5 bases at J, with 11 bases between. The CDR3 spells CASSLEAGVTEAFF. In nucleotides, the CDR3 is TGTGCCAGCAGCTTAGAGGCAGGGGTGACTGAAGCTTTCTTT.

This chain uses TRBV5-1 with TRBJ2-1, with a tentative D call TRBD1 (6 bases). The V end was cut by 4 bases, the J end by 2 bases, with 16 bases between. The CDR3 is made up of 16 amino acids. Germline V lookup: CDR1 SGHRS, CDR2 YFSETQ. CDR3 coding DNA: TGCGCCAGCAGCCTCAGCAGCCAGGGGCCCTACAATGAGCAGTTCTTC. Amino acid sequence: CASSLSSQGPYNEQFF.

This chain joins TRBV18 and TRBJ2-1; 7 nucleotides match TRBD2. The junction had 3 bases not matched to a gene; V was cut back by 4 bases and J by 0 bases. This CDR3 is 15 amino acids long. Germline V gives CDR1 KGHSH, CDR2 LQKENI. The CDR3 loop reads CASSLAGDSYNEQFF. CDR3 sequence (DNA): TGTGCCAGCTCACTTGCGGGGGACTCCTACAATGAGCAGTTCTTC.

The rearrangement links TRBV12-5 to TRBJ1-5, with 8 bases fitting TRBD1. The CDR3 is 19 residues long. The ends lost 6 bases at V and 0 bases at J; junction bases unmatched: 16. Germline CDR1 LGHNT, CDR2 FRNRAP. The CDR3 DNA is TGTGCTAGTGGGCCTTACCTGGACAGGGTCGACCTTAGCAATCAGCCCCAGCATTTT. Its translation is CASGPYLDRVDLSNQPQHF.

This clone was picked up a small number of times. The chain couples TRBV5-1 to TRBJ2-7, with D unclear. Per the germline V gene, CDR1 is SGHRS and CDR2 is YFSETQ. CDR3 size: 14 residues. Deletions cut 2 bases from V and 0 bases from J, with 9 bases between. For the CDR3, the DNA is TGCGCCAGCAGCTTCCGACGGAGCTCCTACGAGCAGTACTTC. Translating gives CASSFRRSSYEQYF.

This sequence joins TRBV10-1 and TRBJ2-3, with 10 bases that match TRBD2. Germline V CDR1 and CDR2: WNHNN, SYGVQD (reference sequence). Trimming took 4 bases from V and 4 from J; bases not matched to a gene: 5. This CDR3 spans 15 amino acids. The CDR3 region is CASSGPTSGADTQYF. The CDR3, as DNA: TGCGCCAGCAGTGGCCCCACTAGCGGGGCAGATACGCAGTATTTT.

The chain joins TRBV5-5 to TRBJ1-1; the D is unclear. Germline CDR1 SGHKS, CDR2 YYEKEE (reference sequence). Deletions cut 1 base from V and 1 base from J, with 8 bases between. The CDR3 spans 14 residues. In DNA form, the CDR3 reads TGTGCCAGCAGCTTGTTTCAGGCGAACACTGAAGCTTTCTTT. Its translation is CASSLFQANTEAFF.

The V call is TRBV11-2, the J call TRBJ2-7; 12 bases agree with TRBD2. The CDR3 has 17 residues. Germline loops: CDR1 SGHAT, CDR2 FQNNGV. The J segment lost 3 bases and the V segment lost 2 bases, leaving 8 bases of the junction unmatched. The CDR3 DNA reads TGTGCCAGCAGCTTACGACTAGCGGGAGTGAAGGGCTACGAGCAGTACTTC. Translating it yields CASSLRLAGVKGYEQYF.

The CDR3 is CASSFYGTLYSPLHF. CDR3 nucleotides: TGTGCCAGCAGCTTCTACGGGACACTCTATTCACCCCTCCACTTT. The chain joins TRBV7-2 to TRBJ1-6; tentatively, D is TRBD1 (6 bases). CDR3 length: 15 residues. The V end lost 3 bases, the J end lost 8 bases, and 14 bases lay between the germline ends. The germline gives CDR1 SGHTA, CDR2 FQGNSA.

V gene TRBV6-1 combines with J gene TRBJ1-3; unclear D gene. Germline CDR1 and CDR2: MNHNS and SASEGT. Trimming removed 3 bases from V and 1 base from J, with 13 bases in between. The CDR3 is made up of 16 amino acids. The CDR3 region is CASSDSRKISGNTIYF. In DNA, the CDR3 is TGTGCCAGCAGTGACAGTCGTAAGATTTCTGGAAACACCATATATTTT.